The present T cell receptor (beta chain) was sequenced within a study of shared clonotypes between healthy human individuals. Study-wide points: Sorted-subset samples were not fully sequenced, rarefaction indicated.

Trimming cost V 4 bases and J 2 bases, with 17 bases left between them. The germline gives CDR1 KGHSH, CDR2 LQKENI. There are 16 residues in the CDR3. Every subset's genomic DNA went evenly onto several immunoSEQ plates. Assay used: immunoSEQ multiplex PCR; TCRdb lists only in-frame clones, some missing. The sample consists of about 600,000 clones, about 97% of them appearing once. Notes on this clone: The antigen remains undetermined.

The sequenced sample was naive CD4+ T cells sorted from blood. Subset noted: CD45RA+ positively selected. This receptor was obtained from a woman aged 25 to 45 in good health. This chain connects TRBV18 to TRBJ1-1, with D possibly matching TRBD1 (5 bases). This CDR3 is CASSLTGLGFNTEAFF. CDR3 sequence (DNA): TGTGCCAGCTCACTAACAGGATTAGGGTTCAACACTGAAGCTTTCTTT.